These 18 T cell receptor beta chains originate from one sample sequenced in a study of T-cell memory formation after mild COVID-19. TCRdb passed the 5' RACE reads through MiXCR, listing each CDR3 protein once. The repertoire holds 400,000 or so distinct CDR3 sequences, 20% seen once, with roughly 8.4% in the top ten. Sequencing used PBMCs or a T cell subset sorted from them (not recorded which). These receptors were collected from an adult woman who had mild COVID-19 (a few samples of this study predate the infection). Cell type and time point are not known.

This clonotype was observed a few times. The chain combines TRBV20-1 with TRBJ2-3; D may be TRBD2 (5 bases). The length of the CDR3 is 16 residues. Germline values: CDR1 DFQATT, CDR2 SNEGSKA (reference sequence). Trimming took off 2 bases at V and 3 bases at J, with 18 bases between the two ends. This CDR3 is CSARPGPRRVTDTQYF. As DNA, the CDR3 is TGCAGTGCTAGACCCGGGCCGCGGCGGGTTACAGATACGCAGTATTTT.

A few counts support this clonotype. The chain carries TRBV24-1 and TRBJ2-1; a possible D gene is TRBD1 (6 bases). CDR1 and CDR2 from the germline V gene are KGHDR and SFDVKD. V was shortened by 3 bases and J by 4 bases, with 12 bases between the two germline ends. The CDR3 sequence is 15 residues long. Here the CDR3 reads CATSDTGQNYNEQFF. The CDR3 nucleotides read TGTGCCACCAGTGATACAGGGCAGAATTACAATGAGCAGTTCTTC.

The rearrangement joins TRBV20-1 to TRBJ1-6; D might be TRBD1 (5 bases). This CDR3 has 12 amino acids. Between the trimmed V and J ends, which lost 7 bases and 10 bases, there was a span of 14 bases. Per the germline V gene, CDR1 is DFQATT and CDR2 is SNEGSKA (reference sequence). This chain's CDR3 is CSVKDSQSPLHF. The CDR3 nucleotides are TGCAGTGTTAAAGACAGCCAGTCACCCCTCCACTTT.

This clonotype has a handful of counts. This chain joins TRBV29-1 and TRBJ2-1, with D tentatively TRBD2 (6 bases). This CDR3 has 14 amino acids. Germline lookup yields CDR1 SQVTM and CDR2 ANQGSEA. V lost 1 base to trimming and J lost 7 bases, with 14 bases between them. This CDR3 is CSVEVGGRGNEQFF. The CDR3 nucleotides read TGCAGCGTTGAAGTGGGAGGAAGAGGTAATGAGCAGTTCTTC.

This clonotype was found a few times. The CDR3 coding sequence is TGTGCCAGCATCGGCACAGGGACAGAAGAATACAATGAGCAGTTCTTC. Its protein is CASIGTGTEEYNEQFF. V gene TRBV2 combines with J gene TRBJ2-1; TRBD1 aligns across 7 bases. The V and J ends lost 7 bases and 4 bases, in that order; junction bases with no gene match: 13. There are 16 residues in the CDR3. Germline V lookup: CDR1 SNHLY, CDR2 FYNNEI. Supplemented by reference TRBV2 and TRBJ2-1, the full variable domain reads EPEVTQTPSHQVTQMGQEVILRCVPISNHLYFYWYRQILGQKVEFLVSFYNNEISEKSEIFDDQFSVERPDGSNFTLKIRSTKLEDSAMYFCASIGTGTEEYNEQFFGPGTRLTVL.

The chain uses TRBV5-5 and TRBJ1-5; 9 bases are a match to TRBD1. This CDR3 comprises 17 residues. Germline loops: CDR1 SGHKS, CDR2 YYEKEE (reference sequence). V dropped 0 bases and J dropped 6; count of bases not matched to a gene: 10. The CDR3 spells CASSLVGTGGAGQPQHF. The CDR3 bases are TGTGCCAGCAGCTTGGTCGGTACAGGGGGCGCGGGTCAGCCCCAGCATTTT.

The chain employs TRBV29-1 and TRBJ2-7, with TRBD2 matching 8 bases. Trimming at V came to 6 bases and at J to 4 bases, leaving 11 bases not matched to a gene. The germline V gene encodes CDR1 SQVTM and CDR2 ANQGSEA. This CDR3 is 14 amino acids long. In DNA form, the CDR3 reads TGCAGCGTCCACATGGGACTAGAGCCGTACGAGCAGTACTTC. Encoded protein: CSVHMGLEPYEQYF.

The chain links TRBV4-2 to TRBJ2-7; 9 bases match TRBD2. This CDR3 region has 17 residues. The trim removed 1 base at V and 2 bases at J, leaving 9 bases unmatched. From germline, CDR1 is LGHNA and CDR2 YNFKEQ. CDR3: CASSQVGIAGVAYEQYF. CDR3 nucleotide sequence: TGTGCCAGCAGCCAAGTAGGCATAGCGGGAGTCGCCTACGAGCAGTACTTC.

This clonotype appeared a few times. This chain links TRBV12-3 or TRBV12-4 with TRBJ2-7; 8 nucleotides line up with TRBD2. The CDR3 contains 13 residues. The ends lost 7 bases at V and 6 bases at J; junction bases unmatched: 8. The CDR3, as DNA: TGTGCCAGCACCCGTAGCGGGAACTCCGAGCAGTACTTC. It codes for CASTRSGNSEQYF.

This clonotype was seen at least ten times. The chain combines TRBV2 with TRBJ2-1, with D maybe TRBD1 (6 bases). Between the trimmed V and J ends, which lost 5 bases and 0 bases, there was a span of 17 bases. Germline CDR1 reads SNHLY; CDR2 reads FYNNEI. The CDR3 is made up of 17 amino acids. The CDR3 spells CASSSPQGPSSYNEQFF. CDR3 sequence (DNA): TGTGCCAGCAGTTCTCCTCAGGGGCCTAGCTCCTACAATGAGCAGTTCTTC.

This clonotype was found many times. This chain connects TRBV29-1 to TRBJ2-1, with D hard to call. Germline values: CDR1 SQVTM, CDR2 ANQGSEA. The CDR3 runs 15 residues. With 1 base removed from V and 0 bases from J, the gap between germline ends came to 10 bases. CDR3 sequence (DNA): TGCAGCGTTGAAGTAGGTATCCACTCCTACAATGAGCAGTTCTTC. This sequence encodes CSVEVGIHSYNEQFF.

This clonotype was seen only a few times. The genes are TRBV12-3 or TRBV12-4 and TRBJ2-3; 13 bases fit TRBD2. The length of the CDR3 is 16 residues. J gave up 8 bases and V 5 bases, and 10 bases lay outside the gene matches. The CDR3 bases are TGTGCCAGCAGTCCCCGGACTAGCGGGAGCGAGGGTACGCAGTATTTT. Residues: CASSPRTSGSEGTQYF.

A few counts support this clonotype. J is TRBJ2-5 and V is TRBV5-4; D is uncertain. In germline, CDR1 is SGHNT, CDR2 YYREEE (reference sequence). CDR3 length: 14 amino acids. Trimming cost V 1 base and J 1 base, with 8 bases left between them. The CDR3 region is CASSLQSTQETQYF. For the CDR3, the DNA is TGTGCCAGCAGCTTGCAGTCGACCCAAGAGACCCAGTACTTC.

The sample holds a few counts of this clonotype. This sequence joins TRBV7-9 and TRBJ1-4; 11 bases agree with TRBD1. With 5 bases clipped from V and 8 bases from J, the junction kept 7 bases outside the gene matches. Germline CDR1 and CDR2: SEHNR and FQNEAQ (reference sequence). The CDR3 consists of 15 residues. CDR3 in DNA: TGTGCCAGCAGCGGCGGGACAGGGGGAAGCGAAAAACTGTTTTTT. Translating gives CASSGGTGGSEKLFF.

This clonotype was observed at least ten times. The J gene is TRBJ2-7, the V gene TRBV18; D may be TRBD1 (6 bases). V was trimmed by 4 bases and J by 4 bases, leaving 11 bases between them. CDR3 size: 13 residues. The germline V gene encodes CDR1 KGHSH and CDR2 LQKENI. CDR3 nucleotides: TGTGCCAGCTCACGAGGTACAGGGTACGAGCAGTACTTC. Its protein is CASSRGTGYEQYF.

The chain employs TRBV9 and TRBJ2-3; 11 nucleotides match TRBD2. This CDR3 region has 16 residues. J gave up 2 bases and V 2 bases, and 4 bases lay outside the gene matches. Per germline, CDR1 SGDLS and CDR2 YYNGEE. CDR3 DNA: TGTGCCAGCAGCGTCACTAGCGGGGGAACCACAGATACGCAGTATTTT. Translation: CASSVTSGGTTDTQYF.

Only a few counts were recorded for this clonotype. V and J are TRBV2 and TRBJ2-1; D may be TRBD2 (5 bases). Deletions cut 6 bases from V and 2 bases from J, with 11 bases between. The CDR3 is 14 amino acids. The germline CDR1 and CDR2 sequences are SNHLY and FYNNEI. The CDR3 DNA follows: TGTGCCAGCAGGGCGGGTTTAACCTACAATGAGCAGTTCTTC. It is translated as CASRAGLTYNEQFF.

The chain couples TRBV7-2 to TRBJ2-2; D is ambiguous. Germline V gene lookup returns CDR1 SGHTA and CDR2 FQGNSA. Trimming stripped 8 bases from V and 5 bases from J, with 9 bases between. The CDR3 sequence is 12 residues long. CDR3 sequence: CASLKATGELFF. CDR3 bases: TGTGCCAGCCTGAAAGCTACCGGGGAGCTGTTTTTT.